This T cell receptor (beta chain) was identified during a study of graft-versus-host responses after intestinal transplantation. The CDR3 consists of 16 residues. The V and J ends lost 0 bases and 4 bases, in that order; junction bases with no gene match: 6. Germline CDR1 reads LGHNA; CDR2 reads YNFKEQ. As concerns this clone: Its antigen is undetermined.

Libraries were prepared by immunoSEQ multiplex PCR; TCRdb keeps only in-frame clonotypes and omits some of them. The repertoire holds around 100,000 clones, with 91% as singletons. The sample in question was unstimulated CD4+ T cells sorted from spleen or lymph node cells, obtained before transplant. The rearrangement uses TRBV4-2 and TRBJ2-5; 9 bases are a match to TRBD2. The source of this sequence is a human donor who was the organ donor for an intestinal transplant. CDR3 coding DNA: TGTGCCAGCAGCCAAGATAGTCTAGCGGGGAGAGAGACCCAGTACTTC. Translated, it gives CASSQDSLAGRETQYF.